The TCR beta chain described here comes from a study of CD4+ T cells in melanoma. Study-wide findings and caveats: CD8+ T cell, macrophage and B cell function reportedly correlated with neoantigen-specific CD4+ T cells. In melanoma, neoantigen-specific CD4+ T cells reportedly differed in differentiation state.

TCRdb's table, derived via immunoSEQ multiplex PCR, lists solely in-frame clones and lacks some. Found here are some 110,000 clones, approximately 90% of them singletons; the top ten hold roughly 3.5%. Concerning this clone itself: Its antigen remains unknown.

The CDR3 runs 16 residues. Trimming took off 0 bases at V and 2 bases at J, with 15 bases between the two ends. Germline assignment: CDR1 SGDLS and CDR2 YYNGEE. The V call is TRBV9, the J call TRBJ2-7; the D gene is possibly TRBD1 (6 bases). The specimen was peripheral blood. The source of this sequence is a human donor with melanoma. The CDR3 loop is CASSVAMGRGPYEQYF. CDR3 DNA: TGTGCCAGCAGCGTAGCTATGGGCAGGGGCCCCTACGAGCAGTACTTC.